These 4 T cell receptor beta chains were all obtained from the same sample, sequenced in a study of blood T cell repertoires in COVID-19 (dated by TCRdb to 2020 to 2021). Preparation of the library involved the immunoSEQ multiplex PCR assay. Entries here come from immuneACCESS through TCRdb and include only in-frame sequences with V and J called. Some clones fail to appear in such tables; in the studies checked, an unresolved V gene covers under half of the shortfall, and the cause of the remainder is unknown. The sample has about 44,000 clones on record, around 89% of them singletons. Clones ranked in the top ten supply 15% to 17% of the sample. Material: peripheral blood. The receptors stem from a man aged 65-85 years with active COVID-19.

This rearrangement joins TRBV19 to TRBJ2-7; D remains unclear. Trimming stripped 5 bases from V and 1 base from J, with 12 bases between. The V gene's germline CDR1 is LNHDA and CDR2 SQIVND (reference sequence). The CDR3 is made up of 14 amino acids. The CDR3 loop reads CASSSYTGSYEQYF. The CDR3 bases are TGTGCCAGTAGTTCATATACCGGGTCCTACGAGCAGTACTTC.

The V call is TRBV24-1, the J call TRBJ2-5, with 10 positions matching TRBD1. CDR1 is KGHDR, CDR2 SFDVKD, per germline. Trimming took 3 bases from V and 4 from J; bases not matched to a gene: 7. The CDR3 is 16 amino acids. In DNA, the CDR3 is TGTGCCACCAGTGATCCCCGGACAGGGGGTGGAGAGACCCAGTACTTC. Protein product: CATSDPRTGGGETQYF.

The V call is TRBV5-6, the J call TRBJ2-5, with 9 bases fitting TRBD2. Trimming at V came to 1 base and at J to 1 base, leaving 5 bases not matched to a gene. Germline CDR1 SGHDT, CDR2 YYEEEE. This CDR3 has 16 residues. CDR3 DNA: TGTGCCAGCAGCTTGCCCAGCGGGGGGTTCCAAGAGACCCAGTACTTC. Translation gives CASSLPSGGFQETQYF. Full variable domain (missing parts from reference TRBV5-6 and TRBJ2-5): DAGVTQSPTHLIKTRGQQVTLRCSPKSGHDTVSWYQQALGQGPQFIFQYYEEEERQRGNFPDRFSGHQFPNYSSELNVNALLLGDSALYLCASSLPSGGFQETQYFGPGTRLLVL.

This clone showed up just once. The V and J genes are TRBV12-1 and TRBJ2-7; the DNA was not used to check the table's D call, TRBD2. TRBV12-1 is a documented pseudogene. The CDR3 sequence is 14 residues long. The CDR3: CASSPRLGVYEQYF. The CDR3 bases are TGTGCCAGCAGCCCCCGCTTAGGAGTATACGAGCAGTACTTC.